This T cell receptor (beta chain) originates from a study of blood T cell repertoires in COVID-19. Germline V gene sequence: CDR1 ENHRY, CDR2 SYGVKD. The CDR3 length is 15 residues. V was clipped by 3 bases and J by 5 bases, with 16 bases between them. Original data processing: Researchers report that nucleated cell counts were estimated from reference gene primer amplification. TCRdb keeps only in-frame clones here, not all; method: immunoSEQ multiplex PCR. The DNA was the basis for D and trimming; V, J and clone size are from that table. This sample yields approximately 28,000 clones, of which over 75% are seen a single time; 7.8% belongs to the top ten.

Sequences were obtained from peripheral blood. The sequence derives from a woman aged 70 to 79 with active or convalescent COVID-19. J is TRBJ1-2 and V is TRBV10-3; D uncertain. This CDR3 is CAISDPQGVGYGYTF. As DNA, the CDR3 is TGTGCCATCAGTGACCCCCAAGGAGTTGGGTATGGCTACACCTTC.